The 31 T cell receptor beta chains below come from one sample, sequenced in a study of cytomegalovirus exposure and HLA in healthy donors. The data were produced by immunoSEQ multiplex PCR, yet TCRdb's version contains in-frame clones alone and is incomplete. Among 100,000 to 150,000 clones listed, about 91% were seen once. Material for sequencing was PBMCs. All receptors come from a woman aged 18-29 years in good health and CMV-seronegative.

The chain couples TRBV6-5 to TRBJ1-1; 9 nucleotides agree with TRBD1. CDR1 is MNHEY and CDR2 is SVGAGI in the germline V gene. V shed 4 bases, J shed 7 bases, and the junction held 7 bases outside the gene matches. This CDR3 has 14 amino acids. In nucleotides, the CDR3 is TGTGCCAGCAGTTCAAGAGGGACAGGGCGTGAAGCTTTCTTT. This encodes CASSSRGTGREAFF.

The genes are TRBV27 and TRBJ1-2; D possibly corresponds to TRBD1 (6 bases). This CDR3 spans 13 amino acids. Germline lookup yields CDR1 MNHEY and CDR2 SMNVEV (reference sequence). V was clipped by 4 bases and J by 4 bases, with 10 bases between them. CDR3 bases: TGTGCCAGCAGTTCGTTGGACAGCTATGGCTACACCTTC. Translation gives CASSSLDSYGYTF.

J is TRBJ1-2 and V is TRBV25-1; 7 bases match TRBD1. V shed 2 bases, J shed 4 bases, and the junction held 1 base outside the gene matches. Germline V gene data show CDR1 as MGHDK and CDR2 as SYGVNS. This CDR3 is 13 amino acids long. CDR3 region: CASSEGQVYGYTF. DNA of the CDR3: TGTGCCAGCAGTGAAGGACAGGTCTATGGCTACACCTTC.

This chain links TRBV29-1 with TRBJ2-7; D might be TRBD1 (6 bases). This CDR3 region has 12 residues. The ends were cut back, 3 bases at V and 1 base at J, with 7 bases in the middle. Germline V gene sequence: CDR1 SQVTM, CDR2 ANQGSEA. Here the CDR3 reads CSVDGQSYEQYF. CDR3 DNA sequence: TGCAGCGTTGACGGACAGTCCTACGAGCAGTACTTC.

Notes on this clone: A read error may account for a junction end that differs from germline. The chain employs TRBV11-2 and TRBJ2-5, with a tentative D call TRBD1 (5 bases). The CDR3 length is 15 residues. In germline, CDR1 is SGHAT, CDR2 FQNNGV. In nucleotides, the CDR3 is TGTGCCAGCAGCCCGGCTAGGGGCAACCAGGAGACCCAGTACTTC. It yields the protein CASSPARGNQETQYF. The variable domain in full, completed from reference TRBV11-2 and TRBJ2-5, reads EAGVAQSPRYKIIEKRQSVAFWCNPISGHATLYWYQQILGQGPKLLIQFQNNGVVDDSQLPKDRFSAERLKGVDSTLKIQPAKLEDSAVYLCASSPARGNQETQYFGPGTRLLVL.

In regard to this clone: The junction does not match germline at one end; this may be a read error. The chain couples TRBV6-5 to TRBJ2-5; TRBD1 aligns across 7 bases. In germline, CDR1 is MNHEY, CDR2 SVGAGI. The CDR3 sequence is 15 residues long. CDR3 protein: CASSNSGTAQETQYF. In nucleotides, the CDR3 is TGTGCCAGCAGTAACTCCGGGACAGCCCAAGAGACCCAGTACTTC.

The chain is built from TRBV19 and TRBJ2-7; 7 nucleotides line up with TRBD1. The CDR3 contains 13 residues. From germline, CDR1 is LNHDA and CDR2 SQIVND (reference sequence). V lost 6 bases, J lost 4 bases, and 6 bases stayed unmatched. Here the CDR3 DNA reads TGTGCCAGTAGGACCGGGACAGATTACGAGCAGTACTTC. Amino acids: CASRTGTDYEQYF.

This clone was counted between two and nine times. V is TRBV27 and J is TRBJ1-5; the match to TRBD1 covers 7 bases. Trimming at V came to 5 bases and at J to 2 bases, leaving 3 bases not matched to a gene. CDR1 and CDR2 (germline): MNHEY, SMNVEV (reference sequence). The CDR3 is made up of 14 amino acids. This CDR3 reads CASSHTGGNQPQHF. The CDR3 nucleotides are TGTGCCAGCAGTCATACAGGGGGCAATCAGCCCCAGCATTTT.

The CDR3 DNA reads TGTGCCAGTAGTAGTATACAGGGTTCTAACACTGAAGCTTTCTTT. Translation: CASSSIQGSNTEAFF. The rearrangement joins TRBV19 to TRBJ1-1; TRBD1 is a possible D gene (6 bases). Germline V gene sequence: CDR1 LNHDA, CDR2 SQIVND (reference sequence). This CDR3 comprises 15 residues. V was pared by 4 bases and J by 2 bases, with 14 bases between.

The CDR3 sequence is CASSLVGLETQYF. CDR3 sequence (DNA): TGTGCCAGCAGCTTGGTTGGGCTAGAGACCCAGTACTTC. This chain connects TRBV5-8 to TRBJ2-5; D is undetermined. V lost 0 bases and J lost 4, with 7 bases in between. The CDR3 has 13 amino acids. Germline V gene data show CDR1 as SGHTS and CDR2 as YDEGEE.

The chain recombines TRBV2 with TRBJ2-3; 9 nucleotides align to TRBD2. Unmatched junction bases numbered 5, after V lost 8 bases and J lost 5 bases. CDR1 and CDR2 (germline): SNHLY, FYNNEI. This CDR3 comprises 13 residues. This chain's CDR3 is CASCGGAGDTQYF. The CDR3 DNA reads TGTGCCAGCTGCGGGGGGGCTGGAGATACGCAGTATTTT. Full variable domain (missing parts from reference TRBV2 and TRBJ2-3): EPEVTQTPSHQVTQMGQEVILRCVPISNHLYFYWYRQILGQKVEFLVSFYNNEISEKSEIFDDQFSVERPDGSNFTLKIRSTKLEDSAMYFCASCGGAGDTQYFGPGTRLTVL.

The chain employs TRBV2 and TRBJ2-7; D might be TRBD2 (6 bases). This CDR3 contains 13 residues. CDR1 and CDR2 from the germline V gene are SNHLY and FYNNEI. Trimming removed 9 bases from V and 3 bases from J, with 15 bases in between. The CDR3 is CARGGQFFYEQYF. The CDR3 coding sequence is TGTGCCAGGGGGGGTCAGTTCTTCTACGAGCAGTACTTC.

The chain recombines TRBV5-4 with TRBJ1-4, with D possibly being TRBD1 (5 bases). The germline V gene encodes CDR1 SGHNT and CDR2 YYREEE (reference sequence). Trimming took off 3 bases at V and 4 bases at J, with 19 bases between the two ends. The CDR3 runs to 17 residues. CDR3 in amino acids: CASSSPNSGMGNEKLFF. CDR3 bases: TGTGCCAGCAGCTCACCCAACTCAGGGATGGGTAATGAAAAACTGTTTTTT.

This rearrangement joins TRBV19 to TRBJ2-6, with a tentative D call TRBD1 (5 bases). There are 16 residues in the CDR3. V was pared by 0 bases and J by 4 bases, with 10 bases between. Germline V gene lookup returns CDR1 LNHDA and CDR2 SQIVND (reference sequence). The CDR3 is CASSIDLGAGANVLTF. For the CDR3, the DNA is TGTGCCAGTAGTATAGATCTAGGGGCCGGGGCCAACGTCCTGACTTTC.

The chain is built from TRBV5-1 and TRBJ1-2, with unresolved D. The CDR3 is 14 residues long. CDR1 and CDR2 from the germline V gene are SGHRS and YFSETQ. The V and J ends lost 0 bases and 0 bases respectively, with 6 bases between them. CDR3 sequence (DNA): TGCGCCAGCAGCTTGGACAGATCTAACTATGGCTACACCTTC. This gives the protein CASSLDRSNYGYTF.

The V and J genes are TRBV5-1 and TRBJ2-5; unclear D gene. The CDR3 is made up of 14 amino acids. V was trimmed by 2 bases and J by 1 base, leaving 9 bases between them. Germline V gives CDR1 SGHRS, CDR2 YFSETQ. CDR3 coding DNA: TGCGCCAGCAGCTTTTCCGGTCTCCAAGAGACCCAGTACTTC. Translating it yields CASSFSGLQETQYF.

The chain links TRBV5-8 to TRBJ2-1, with 8 bases that match TRBD2. The V gene's germline CDR1 is SGHTS and CDR2 YDEGEE. The V gene end was trimmed by 0 bases and the J gene end by 4 bases; junction bases not matched to a gene: 6. The CDR3 loop spans 16 amino acids. CDR3 nucleotide sequence: TGTGCCAGCAGCTTGGTTGCGGGGGGCTTTTACAATGAGCAGTTCTTC. Protein sequence: CASSLVAGGFYNEQFF.

This chain links TRBV7-2 with TRBJ2-2; weak D call: TRBD1 (5 bases). The V gene's germline CDR1 is SGHTA and CDR2 FQGNSA. The V gene lost 5 bases and the J gene lost 5 bases, with 21 bases spanning the gap. This CDR3 is built from 17 residues. The CDR3 reads CASSEEQVNIETGELFF. The CDR3 DNA sequence: TGTGCCAGCAGCGAAGAACAGGTTAACATTGAAACCGGGGAGCTGTTTTTT.

The chain recombines TRBV14 with TRBJ1-4, with 7 nucleotides matching TRBD1. The CDR3 is made up of 16 amino acids. With 5 bases clipped from V and 0 bases from J, the junction kept 6 bases outside the gene matches. In germline, CDR1 is SGHDN, CDR2 FVKESK. For the CDR3, the DNA is TGTGCCAGCAGCTCATGGGACAGCGCAACTAATGAAAAACTGTTTTTT. Its translation: CASSSWDSATNEKLFF. Combining the CDR3 with reference TRBV14 and TRBJ1-4 gives the whole variable domain EAGVTQFPSHSVIEKGQTVTLRCDPISGHDNLYWYRRVMGKEIKFLLHFVKESKQDESGMPNNRFLAERTGGTYSTLKVQPAELEDSGVYFCASSSWDSATNEKLFFGSGTQLSVL.

The V and J genes are TRBV11-2 and TRBJ2-5; 8 positions match TRBD1. Germline lookup yields CDR1 SGHAT and CDR2 FQNNGV. The CDR3 is made up of 14 amino acids. The J segment lost 0 bases and the V segment lost 5 bases, leaving 2 bases of the junction unmatched. This CDR3 is CASSRDRNQETQYF. Here the CDR3 DNA reads TGTGCCAGCAGCCGGGACAGGAACCAAGAGACCCAGTACTTC.

This rearrangement joins TRBV7-8 to TRBJ2-7; 10 bases are shared with TRBD1. Germline CDR1 is SGHVS and CDR2 is FQNEAQ. The CDR3 extends over 13 amino acids. After removal of 10 bases from V and 3 bases from J, the junction contained 6 bases not matched to a gene. CDR3 nucleotide sequence: TGTGCCACCGGGGGGACAGGGGTCTACGAGCAGTACTTC. Translation gives CATGGTGVYEQYF.

Only a few counts were recorded for this clone. The chain recombines TRBV27 with TRBJ1-2, with D maybe TRBD1 (5 bases). V lost 8 bases, J lost 8 bases, and 12 bases lay in between. The germline V gene encodes CDR1 MNHEY and CDR2 SMNVEV (reference sequence). This CDR3 region has 11 residues. CDR3 amino acids: CASWGVRGYTF. In DNA form, the CDR3 reads TGTGCCAGCTGGGGGGTTCGAGGCTACACCTTC.

J is TRBJ2-3 and V is TRBV4-1, with D perhaps TRBD2 (5 bases). There are 18 residues in the CDR3. In germline, CDR1 is MGHRA, CDR2 YSYEKL. Trimming pared 0 bases from V and 0 bases from J, leaving 16 bases between. This CDR3 reads CASSQEVEGRWSTDTQYF. CDR3 in DNA: TGCGCCAGCAGCCAAGAAGTCGAGGGCCGGTGGAGCACAGATACGCAGTATTTT.

The chain has TRBV19 and TRBJ2-2; D remains unclear. The length of the CDR3 is 12 residues. V gave up 5 bases and J gave up 4 bases, with 5 bases separating them. The V gene's germline CDR1 is LNHDA and CDR2 SQIVND (reference sequence). The CDR3 loop is CASSLPTGELFF. CDR3 DNA sequence: TGTGCCAGTAGTCTACCCACCGGGGAGCTGTTTTTT. Complete variable domain (other parts from reference TRBV19 and TRBJ2-2): DGGITQSPKYLFRKEGQNVTLSCEQNLNHDAMYWYRQDPGQGLRLIYYSQIVNDFQKGDIAEGYSVSREKKESFPLTVTSAQKNPTAFYLCASSLPTGELFFGEGSRLTVL.

DNA for the CDR3: TGTGCCATCAGCCGACTAGCGGGGGTCGCCCCCGAAGATGAGCAGTTCTTC. It encodes CAISRLAGVAPEDEQFF. V gene TRBV10-3 combines with J gene TRBJ2-1, with 12 bases aligning to TRBD2. The germline V gene encodes CDR1 ENHRY and CDR2 SYGVKD. V trimming: 6 bases; J trimming: 8 bases; junction bases outside the gene matches: 14. The CDR3 contains 17 residues.

This clone was detected only once. The chain is built from TRBV6-6 and TRBJ1-1; 9 nucleotides match TRBD1. Germline values: CDR1 MNHNY, CDR2 SVGAGI (reference sequence). The CDR3 contains 15 residues. Unmatched junction bases numbered 12, after V lost 7 bases and J lost 6 bases. CDR3 in DNA: TGTGCCAGCACGGATGCCGGGACAGGGTGGGCTGAAGCTTTCTTT. Translated: CASTDAGTGWAEAFF.

The chain is built from TRBV25-1 and TRBJ1-4; D might be TRBD1 (6 bases). The CDR3 is 16 amino acids. Germline assignment: CDR1 MGHDK and CDR2 SYGVNS. Trimming left V 1 base short and J 8 bases short, with 17 bases between. CDR3 loop: CASSEWGKQGEEKLFF. DNA of the CDR3: TGTGCCAGCAGTGAATGGGGAAAACAGGGTGAGGAAAAACTGTTTTTT.

This rearrangement joins TRBV5-5 to TRBJ2-3; tentative D call: TRBD2 (5 bases). This CDR3 is 14 amino acids long. V gave up 4 bases and J gave up 0 bases, with 9 bases separating them. Germline CDR1 and CDR2: SGHKS and YYEKEE (reference sequence). The chain's CDR3 is CASSPRTSTDTQYF. The CDR3 nucleotides are TGTGCCAGCAGCCCGCGGACTAGCACAGATACGCAGTATTTT.

The chain employs TRBV6-1 and TRBJ2-1; unclear D gene. This CDR3 contains 8 residues. Trimming shortened V by 5 bases and J by 15 bases, and 5 bases separated the two germline ends. The germline V gene has CDR1 MNHNS and CDR2 SASEGT. Written as DNA, the CDR3 is TGTGCCAGCAGTTTGCGGTTCTTC. It specifies CASSLRFF.

The rearrangement links TRBV11-2 to TRBJ2-7; 9 bases are a match to TRBD2. The CDR3 sequence is 18 residues long. Trimming took 0 bases from V and 6 from J; bases not matched to a gene: 15. Germline-derived CDR1 and CDR2 are SGHAT and FQNNGV. CDR3 protein: CASSLDLPLAGPLGEQYF. The CDR3 DNA sequence: TGTGCCAGCAGCTTAGATCTCCCTCTAGCGGGACCCCTTGGCGAGCAGTACTTC.

V gene TRBV10-1 combines with J gene TRBJ2-3; TRBD2 matches at 11 bases. The CDR3 runs 17 residues. CDR1 WNHNN and CDR2 SYGVQD come from the germline V gene (reference sequence). Germline trimming cut 5 bases from V and 4 bases from J; bases unmatched to any gene: 11. DNA of the CDR3: TGCGCCAGCAGTACTAGCGGGGGAACCCCAGGGTCAGATACGCAGTATTTT. As protein: CASSTSGGTPGSDTQYF.